This is a list of T cell receptor beta chains from one sample in a study of T cells in Graves' hyperthyroidism and ophthalmopathy. TCRdb reprocessed the multiplex PCR reads via MiXCR and lists one record per CDR3 protein. The data contain 600,000 to 700,000 distinct CDR3 sequences, about 45% of them singletons. The sample taken for sequencing was peripheral blood or thyroid tissue (not recorded which). All receptors come from an adult man with Graves' disease, either hyperthyroidism or ophthalmopathy (not recorded which). CDR3s include the opening cysteine and the closing phenylalanine or tryptophan. The D gene is left open where the match is weak. Not every row has a clone size; where given, it reads once, few, many or a size class.

TRBV7-2	.	15	.	TRBJ1-2	TGTGCCAGCAGCCAAGTTAATGGAGGGGCCTATGGCTACACCTTC	CASSQVNGGAYGYTF
TRBV6-5	.	15	.	TRBJ1-1	TGTGCCAGCAGTTATTCTCACAGGATGAACACTGAAGCTTTCTTT	CASSYSHRMNTEAFF
TRBV2	.	12	few	TRBJ1-1	TGTGCCAGTAGGTGGGGGATAACTGAAGCTTTCTTT	CASRWGITEAFF
TRBV11-2	.	12	.	TRBJ1-1	TGTGCCAGCACCAACCAAGGGGGTGAAGCTTTCTTT	CASTNQGGEAFF
TRBV29-1	.	11	.	TRBJ1-2	TGCAGCGTTGGGCCGAACTATGGCTACACCTTC	CSVGPNYGYTF
TRBV4-1	.	15	.	TRBJ2-2	TGCGCCAGCAGCCAAGTCCCATCGAACACCGGGGAGCTGTTTTTT	CASSQVPSNTGELFF
TRBV6-2/TRBV6-3	.	13	.	TRBJ2-5	TGTGCCAGCAGTTCCCAGGGACACGAGACCCAGTACTTC	CASSSQGHETQYF
TRBV25-1	.	15	.	TRBJ1-4	TGTGCCAGCAGAGATCCGGGCACAGGGAGCGAAAAACTGTTTTTT	CASRDPGTGSEKLFF
TRBV20-1	.	16	.	TRBJ1-1	TGCAGTGCTAGAGAGCCAGTAAAGGTTTTTAAAACTGAAGCTTTCTTT	CSAREPVKVFKTEAFF
TRBV7-2	.	12	.	TRBJ2-7	TGTGCCAGCAGCTTAGAGGAGAACGAGCAGTACTTC	CASSLEENEQYF
TRBV19	.	14	few	TRBJ1-1	TGTGCCAGTAGTATATTTAGGGGGGACACTGAAGCTTTCTTT	CASSIFRGDTEAFF
TRBV5-1	TRBD1	15	many	TRBJ1-6	TGCGCCAGCAGCTTGGATTTAGGGGGCGTTGCAACCCTCCACTTT	CASSLDLGGVATLHF
TRBV6-2/TRBV6-3	.	14	once	TRBJ1-6	TGTGCCACCCTAAGGAGCTCCTATAATTCACCCCTCCACTTT	CATLRSSYNSPLHF
TRBV2	.	13	few	TRBJ1-6	TGTGCCAGCAAGTACAGGGTGAATTCACCCCTCCACTTT	CASKYRVNSPLHF
TRBV11-2	.	14	.	TRBJ2-3	TGTGCCAGCAAGCTCGGGAGCAGCACAGATACGCAGTATTTT	CASKLGSSTDTQYF
TRBV29-1	TRBD2	17	.	TRBJ2-7	TGCAGCGCTGCTGGGACTAGCGGGAGTGGTGTATCGCGAGAGCAGTACTTC	CSAAGTSGSGVSREQYF
TRBV2	TRBD1	14	.	TRBJ1-1	TGTGCCAGCAGTGACACAGGGGGCTGGACTGAAGCTTTCTTT	CASSDTGGWTEAFF
TRBV9	TRBD1	16	.	TRBJ2-7	TGTGCCAGCAGCGTGGGGGGACAGGGGTACCGCTACGAGCAGTACTTC	CASSVGGQGYRYEQYF
TRBV20-1	.	14	.	TRBJ1-3	TGCAGTGCATCGAAGGACAGTTCTGGAAACACCATATATTTT	CSASKDSSGNTIYF
TRBV29-1	.	14	.	TRBJ2-7	TGCAGCGTCATGGCCCAGGGGTTTTCCAACGAGCAGTACTTC	CSVMAQGFSNEQYF
TRBV12-3/TRBV12-4	TRBD1	16	.	TRBJ1-6	TGTGCCAGCAGCCTCGGACAGGGGCAGGAAAATTCACCCCTCCACTTT	CASSLGQGQENSPLHF
TRBV11-2	.	15	few	TRBJ2-2	TGTGCCAGCAGCTTGCCACAGGGGAACACCGGGGAGCTGTTTTTT	CASSLPQGNTGELFF
TRBV5-4	TRBD1	15	few	TRBJ2-7	TGTGCCAGCAGTGCCGGGACAGGGGGCTTCTACGAGCAGTACTTC	CASSAGTGGFYEQYF
TRBV20-1	TRBD1	15	.	TRBJ1-2	TGCAGTGCTAGGGACACAGGGGAATTCAACTATGGCTACACCTTC	CSARDTGEFNYGYTF
TRBV29-1	.	12	.	TRBJ2-6	TGCAGCGTTCAACAGGGGGCCAACGTCCTGACTTTC	CSVQQGANVLTF
TRBV4-3	.	13	.	TRBJ2-7	TGCGCCAGCAGCCCTGGGCCCCGGTACGAGCAGTACTTC	CASSPGPRYEQYF